The 15 T cell receptor beta chains listed next were all sequenced from one sample in a study of T cells in Graves' hyperthyroidism and ophthalmopathy. Using RNA transcripts as the source, TCR beta CDR3 regions were amplified. A first-round RT-PCR of the TCR CDR3 used the HTBI primer set. From the multiplex PCR reads, TCRdb called clonotypes with MiXCR, one entry per CDR3 protein. The data show 600,000 to 800,000 distinct CDR3 sequences, around 40% seen once. What was sequenced was blood. The origin of the receptors is a woman between 40 and 50 years old with Graves' hyperthyroidism.

The V and J genes are TRBV11-1 and TRBJ2-7; no reliable D call. Germline V lookup: CDR1 SGHAT, CDR2 FQDESV (reference sequence). The CDR3 contains 13 residues. Trimming took off 2 bases at V and 2 bases at J, with 7 bases between the two ends. The CDR3 here is CASSLRIAYEQYF. CDR3 DNA sequence: TGTGCCAGCAGCTTACGGATAGCCTACGAGCAGTACTTC. Together with reference TRBV11-1 and TRBJ2-7, the CDR3 gives the full variable domain: EAEVAQSPRYKITEKSQAVAFWCDPISGHATLYWYRQILGQGPELLVQFQDESVVDDSQLPKDRFSAERLKGVDSTLKIQPAELGDSAMYLCASSLRIAYEQYFGPGTRLTVT.

This sequence joins TRBV7-2 and TRBJ1-1, with D possibly being TRBD1 (6 bases). V lost 3 bases and J 11 bases, leaving 19 bases between the germline ends. The length of the CDR3 is 14 residues. Germline assignment: CDR1 SGHTA and CDR2 FQGNSA. CDR3 protein: CASSFNWGAARAFF. In DNA, the CDR3 is TGTGCCAGCAGCTTCAACTGGGGGGCAGCCCGGGCTTTCTTT.

This clonotype has just a few counts. This chain connects TRBV15 to TRBJ1-5, with D unresolved. CDR3 length: 14 residues. The V end was cut by 1 base, the J end by 3 bases, with 7 bases between. The germline V gene has CDR1 LNHNV and CDR2 YYDKDF (reference sequence). CDR3 bases: TGTGCCACCAGCAGAGCAAAATACAATCAGCCCCAGCATTTT. Protein sequence: CATSRAKYNQPQHF.

This rearrangement joins TRBV7-2 to TRBJ2-7, with a weak D call TRBD2 (6 bases). Germline-derived CDR1 and CDR2 are SGHTA and FQGNSA. Trimming pared 11 bases from V and 3 bases from J, leaving 17 bases between. The CDR3 consists of 13 residues. The DNA of the CDR3 is TGTGCCGGGACCATTCAGGAGGGCTACGAGCAGTACTTC. This gives the protein CAGTIQEGYEQYF.

V is TRBV20-1 and J is TRBJ1-5; TRBD1 agrees at 7 bases. With V trimmed by 3 bases and J by 6 bases, 5 bases remained unmatched. Germline CDR1 and CDR2: DFQATT and SNEGSKA (reference sequence). The CDR3 contains 13 residues. CDR3 DNA: TGCAGTGCTAGTGCGGACAGGCCTCAGCCCCAGCATTTT. Its translation is CSASADRPQPQHF.

This clonotype has a count of ten or more. The V call is TRBV2, the J call TRBJ2-7; a possible D gene is TRBD1 (6 bases). Germline V CDR1 and CDR2: SNHLY, FYNNEI. The ends were cut back, 1 base at V and 0 bases at J, with 10 bases in the middle. There are 15 residues in the CDR3. The CDR3 DNA is TGTGCCAGCAGTGAAGAAGGGGGACGCTCCTACGAGCAGTACTTC. It yields the protein CASSEEGGRSYEQYF. Full variable domain (remainder filled in from reference TRBV2 and TRBJ2-7): EPEVTQTPSHQVTQMGQEVILRCVPISNHLYFYWYRQILGQKVEFLVSFYNNEISEKSEIFDDQFSVERPDGSNFTLKIRSTKLEDSAMYFCASSEEGGRSYEQYFGPGTRLTVT.

This clonotype was counted a few times. The CDR3 bases are TGTGCCAGCAGCTTCTTAGGTCGGGACAGGGGCGGAGAGACCCAGTACTTC. It codes for CASSFLGRDRGGETQYF. The chain employs TRBV5-6 and TRBJ2-5; 10 positions match TRBD1. CDR3 length: 17 amino acids. V shed 2 bases, J shed 4 bases, and the junction held 11 bases outside the gene matches. Germline loops: CDR1 SGHDT, CDR2 YYEEEE.

Many counts were recorded for this clonotype. The rearrangement links TRBV19 to TRBJ1-4; D is possibly TRBD1 (5 bases). CDR1 and CDR2 (germline): LNHDA, SQIVND (reference sequence). The CDR3 is 15 residues long. Between the trimmed V and J ends, which lost 7 bases and 8 bases, there was a span of 20 bases. The CDR3, as DNA: TGTGCCAGTAATATTCCGGGACCACGACAGGAAAAACTGTTTTTT. Translation: CASNIPGPRQEKLFF.

This clonotype was detected a few times. The chain recombines TRBV12-3 or TRBV12-4 with TRBJ1-2; TRBD1 matches 7 bases. CDR3 length: 14 residues. V shed 5 bases and J 4 bases; nucleotides not matched to a gene: 7. The CDR3 bases are TGTGCCAGCAGTGGACAGGCAAACCCCTATGGCTACACCTTC. Its translation is CASSGQANPYGYTF.

This clonotype was seen many times. Mismatch with germline at one junction end may stem from a read error. CDR3 coding DNA: TGTGCCAGCAGCCAAGATGTGAAGCTCTTT. It translates to CASSQDVKLF. The genes are TRBV4-2 and TRBJ1-1, with unresolved D. The CDR3 contains 10 residues. Per germline, CDR1 LGHNA and CDR2 YNFKEQ.

This clonotype was seen a handful of times. The chain couples TRBV6-5 to TRBJ1-2, with 9 bases fitting TRBD1. This CDR3 spans 15 amino acids. The ends lost 6 bases at V and 5 bases at J; junction bases unmatched: 10. Looked up from germline, CDR1 is MNHEY and CDR2 is SVGAGI. The CDR3 protein is CASSPNRGRGYGYTF. The CDR3 nucleotides are TGTGCCAGCAGCCCTAACAGGGGGCGCGGGTATGGCTACACCTTC.

This clonotype was detected a few times. The J gene is TRBJ1-1, the V gene TRBV6-6; possibly TRBD1 for D (5 bases). CDR3 length: 18 amino acids. Germline CDR1 reads MNHNY; CDR2 reads SVGAGI (reference sequence). Trimming took off 4 bases at V and 4 bases at J, with 25 bases between the two ends. The CDR3 region has the DNA TGTGCCAGCAGTTCCTCATACTCCCGACAGAGCGTTAGCACTGAAGCTTTCTTT. This translates into CASSSSYSRQSVSTEAFF.

About this clonotype: It may be a read error: a sequence one base away is much more abundant. V is TRBV7-2 and J is TRBJ1-4, with unresolved D. Per the germline V gene, CDR1 is SGHTA and CDR2 is FQGNSA. The V and J ends lost 2 bases and 6 bases respectively, with 19 bases between them. The CDR3 runs 17 residues. CDR3 residues: CASSLSETGVFDEKLFF. The CDR3 nucleotides are TGTGCCAGCAGCTTAAGCGAGACCGGGGTATTCGATGAAAAACTGTTTTTT.

The V gene is TRBV24-1, the J gene TRBJ2-3; weak D call: TRBD2 (5 bases). V was shortened by 4 bases and J by 3 bases, with 16 bases between the two germline ends. The germline gives CDR1 KGHDR, CDR2 SFDVKD. This CDR3 is built from 16 residues. In DNA form, the CDR3 reads TGTGCCACCAGTGACCCGAGGAGGAGAGGTACAGATACGCAGTATTTT. The encoded protein is CATSDPRRRGTDTQYF.

The gene calls are TRBV28 and TRBJ2-7, with D unclear. Germline values: CDR1 MDHEN, CDR2 SYDVKM. Trimming stripped 3 bases from V and 2 bases from J, with 20 bases between. This CDR3 is built from 17 residues. CDR3 region: CASSLPRLGKRTYEQYF. CDR3 bases: TGTGCCAGCAGTTTGCCCCGGCTGGGGAAGAGGACCTACGAGCAGTACTTC.